This T cell receptor beta chain was sequenced in a study of T cell responses to AZD1222 COVID-19 vaccine. Repertoires were generated with immunoSEQ multiplex PCR, while TCRdb's copy carries only in-frame clones and drops some. The sample has 90,000 to 150,000 clones, about nine tenths seen once; the top ten hold about 2.5%. Points from the study as a whole: Repertoires were obtained only post-peak T cell response. Just 5 or 6 AZD1222 recipients tested seropositive at baseline. Mapped onto spike, vaccine-associated CD4 TCRs spanned it and were dominant at 160-218 and 743-854.

This CDR3 comprises 16 residues. The germline V gene has CDR1 LNHDA and CDR2 SQIVND (reference sequence). V was pared by 7 bases and J by 6 bases, with 12 bases of the junction left unmatched. In regard to this clone: As yet, its antigen is unknown.

The source is an adult who received the AZD1222 COVID-19 vaccine. The gene calls are TRBV19 and TRBJ1-2; 12 nucleotides align to TRBD1. The sequenced sample was peripheral blood, obtained 28 days after the second AZD1222 dose. The CDR3 region is CASTPGGQGAHHGYTF. The DNA for the CDR3 is TGTGCCAGTACCCCGGGGGGACAGGGGGCTCACCATGGCTACACCTTC. Drawing the rest from reference TRBV19 and TRBJ1-2, the complete variable domain is DGGITQSPKYLFRKEGQNVTLSCEQNLNHDAMYWYRQDPGQGLRLIYYSQIVNDFQKGDIAEGYSVSREKKESFPLTVTSAQKNPTAFYLCASTPGGQGAHHGYTFGSGTRLTVV.